Listed here is a single T cell receptor beta chain. Germline V gene sequence: CDR1 SGHRS, CDR2 YFSETQ. V was clipped by 0 bases and J by 9 bases, with 10 bases between them. This CDR3 spans 13 amino acids. The data stem from a study of blood T cell repertoires in COVID-19. Here immunoSEQ multiplex PCR was the method, and the copy in TCRdb shows in-frame clones only, minus some. The table records 150,000 to 200,000 clones, about three quarters of them present only once. The TCR originated in a woman aged 70-85 years with acute or convalescent COVID-19. The gene calls are TRBV5-1 and TRBJ2-1; D not certain. What was sequenced was peripheral blood. This chain's CDR3 is CASSLDVTREQFF. In DNA form, the CDR3 reads TGCGCCAGCAGCTTGGACGTTACTCGTGAGCAGTTCTTC.